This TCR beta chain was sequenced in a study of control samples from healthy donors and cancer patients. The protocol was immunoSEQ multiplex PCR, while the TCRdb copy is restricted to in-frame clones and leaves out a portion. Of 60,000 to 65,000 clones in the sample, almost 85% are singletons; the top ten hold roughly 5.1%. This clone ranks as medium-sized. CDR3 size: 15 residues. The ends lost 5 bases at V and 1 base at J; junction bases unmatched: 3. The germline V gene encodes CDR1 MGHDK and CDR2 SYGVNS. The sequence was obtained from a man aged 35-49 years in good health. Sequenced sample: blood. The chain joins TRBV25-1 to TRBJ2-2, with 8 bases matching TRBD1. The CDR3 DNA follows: TGTGCCAGCAGTCGACAGGGGAGGAACACCGGGGAGCTGTTTTTT. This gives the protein CASSRQGRNTGELFF. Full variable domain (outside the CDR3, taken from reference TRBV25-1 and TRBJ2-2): EADIYQTPRYLVIGTGKKITLECSQTMGHDKMYWYQQDPGMELHLIHYSYGVNSTEKGDLSSESTVSRIRTEHFPLTLESARPSHTSQYLCASSRQGRNTGELFFGEGSRLTVL.